What follows is one T cell receptor (beta chain) and its context. V shed 1 base and J shed 0 bases, with 10 bases lying between them. The CDR3 is 16 residues long. Per germline, CDR1 SGDLS and CDR2 YYNGEE. The data originate from a study of blood T cell repertoires in COVID-19. About the research overall: Sample material is recorded as cDNA or gDNA derived from T cells, B-cell-depleted T cells, or PBMCs.

Methods used by the authors: Quantification of nucleated cells was approximated via reference gene primer amplification. TCRdb keeps only in-frame clones here, not all; method: immunoSEQ multiplex PCR. The DNA gave D and trimming, while V, J and clone size come from that table. The sample shows fewer than 150,000 clones, approximately 86% of them seen only once. Sequencing input: peripheral blood. This receptor was identified in a human donor in a cohort sampled during active COVID-19. V and J are TRBV9 and TRBJ2-2; D uncertain. Here the CDR3 reads CASSVLGDSNTGELFF. CDR3 in DNA: TGTGCCAGCAGCGTACTAGGCGATTCGAACACCGGGGAGCTGTTTTTT.